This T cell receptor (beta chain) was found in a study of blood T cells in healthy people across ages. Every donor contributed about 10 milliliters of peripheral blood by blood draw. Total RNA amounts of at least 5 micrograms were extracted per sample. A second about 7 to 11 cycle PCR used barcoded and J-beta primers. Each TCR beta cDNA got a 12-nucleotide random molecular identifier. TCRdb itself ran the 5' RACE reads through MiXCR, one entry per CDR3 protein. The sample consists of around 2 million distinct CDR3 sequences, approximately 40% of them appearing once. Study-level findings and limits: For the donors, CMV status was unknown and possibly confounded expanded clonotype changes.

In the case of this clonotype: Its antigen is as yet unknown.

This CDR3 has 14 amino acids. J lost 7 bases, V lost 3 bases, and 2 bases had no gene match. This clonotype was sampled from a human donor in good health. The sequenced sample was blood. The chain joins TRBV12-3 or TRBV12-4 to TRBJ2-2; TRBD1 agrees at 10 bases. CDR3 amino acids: CASSLDRGFGELFF. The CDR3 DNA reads TGTGCCAGCAGTTTGGACAGGGGGTTCGGGGAGCTGTTTTTT.